The clone carrying this T cell receptor beta chain was detected a few times. What it binds is not known. Constant-segment primers and 5'RACE yielded cDNA libraries for TCR alpha and TCR beta, each carrying sample barcodes and UMIs. TCRdb reanalysed the 5' RACE reads using MiXCR and keeps one entry per CDR3 protein. The sample yields more than 450,000 distinct CDR3 sequences, roughly 18% seen once. This sample is drawn from a study of T-cell memory formation after mild COVID-19. Broader study findings: Contracting CD4+ clones sat mainly in CM and EM; CD8+ in EMRA.

There are 15 residues in the CDR3. From germline, CDR1 is SEHNR and CDR2 FQNEAQ (reference sequence). V was clipped by 4 bases and J by 3 bases; unmatched bases: 7. What was sequenced was PBMCs or a T cell subset sorted from them (not recorded which). This TCR derives from an adult woman who had mild COVID-19 (a few samples of this study predate the infection). Cell type and time point are not known. The genes are TRBV7-9 and TRBJ2-7; 9 nucleotides match TRBD1. CDR3 loop: CASSSPGTGYYEQYF. The CDR3 nucleotides are TGTGCCAGCAGCTCCCCCGGGACAGGGTACTACGAGCAGTACTTC. The full variable domain, with the rest looked up from reference TRBV7-9 and TRBJ2-7, is DTGVSQNPRHKITKRGQNVTFRCDPISEHNRLYWYRQTLGQGPEFLTYFQNEAQLEKSRLLSDRFSAERPKGSFSTLEIQRTEQGDSAMYLCASSSPGTGYYEQYFGPGTRLTVT.